The 3 T cell receptor beta chains in this list originate from one sample, sequenced in a study of cytomegalovirus exposure and HLA in healthy donors (dated by TCRdb to 2015 to 2018). Receptor libraries were prepared by the immunoSEQ multiplex PCR assay. Not all clones reach the TCRdb copy of this immuneACCESS table, which keeps in-frame sequences only. Checked studies attribute under half of the gap to unresolved V genes and leave the rest unexplained. A total of about 57,000 clones appear in this sample, approximately 93% of them only once. The ten largest clonotypes hold 5.8% of the sample. Sequenced sample: PBMCs. The receptors derive from a woman aged 18-29 years in good health and CMV-seronegative.

The J gene is TRBJ1-4, the V gene TRBV7-9; D ambiguous. Germline CDR1 SEHNR, CDR2 FQNEAQ (reference sequence). This CDR3 spans 14 amino acids. The V and J ends lost 2 bases and 6 bases respectively, with 10 bases between them. CDR3 in DNA: TGTGCCAGCAGCTTATCGGGGATGGATGAAAAACTGTTTTTT. It specifies CASSLSGMDEKLFF.

The V gene is TRBV19, the J gene TRBJ1-6; D perhaps matches TRBD1 (5 bases). V lost 6 bases, J lost 7 bases, and 10 bases lay in between. This CDR3 contains 13 residues. Germline V gives CDR1 LNHDA, CDR2 SQIVND (reference sequence). CDR3 residues: CASRLRVNSPLHF. The CDR3 DNA is TGTGCCAGTAGACTCAGGGTAAATTCACCCCTCCACTTT.

The J gene is TRBJ2-1, the V gene TRBV6-5, with D possibly TRBD2 on 5 matching bases. The V end lost 7 bases, the J end lost 5 bases, and 9 bases lay between the germline ends. Germline lookup yields CDR1 MNHEY and CDR2 SVGAGI. The CDR3 spans 12 residues. The CDR3 loop is CASTSGDNEQFF. CDR3 in DNA: TGTGCCAGCACCTCCGGGGACAATGAGCAGTTCTTC.